The rows below give T cell receptor beta chains drawn from one sample of a study of response to subunit inactivated influenza vaccine. Each CDR3 protein gets one entry after TCRdb re-called the RT-PCR reads with MiXCR. The repertoire holds about 150,000 distinct CDR3 sequences, with about 11% as singletons. The specimen was CD8+ T cells sorted from PBMCs, collected roughly 24 months after vaccination. These receptors were taken from a man between 50 and 69 years old who received an inactivated influenza vaccine. The CDR3 runs from the conserved cysteine through the conserved F or W. A D gene is named only where the DNA matches it firmly. Clone size appears in some rows only: once, few, many, or a class for an expanded clone.

size	V	D	J	length	CDR3	DNA
few	TRBV24-1	NA	TRBJ2-1	14	CATSVPGVGGEQFF	TGTGCCACCAGTGTCCCGGGAGTGGGGGGTGAGCAGTTCTTC
few	TRBV19	NA	TRBJ2-7	13	CASSIPGDYEQYF	TGTGCCAGTAGTATCCCAGGGGACTACGAGCAGTACTTC
NA	TRBV7-6	NA	TRBJ2-2	16	CASSQTSGRSAGELFF	TGTGCCAGCAGTCAGACGTCGGGCAGGTCGGCCGGGGAGCTGTTTTTT
NA	TRBV27	NA	TRBJ2-7	14	CASSPVAGSYEQYF	TGTGCCAGCAGCCCCGTTGCGGGCTCCTACGAGCAGTACTTC
many	TRBV11-2	TRBD1	TRBJ2-7	15	CASSRTGTGYYEQYF	TGTGCCAGCAGCCGTACCGGGACAGGATACTACGAGCAGTACTTC
many	TRBV3-1	NA	TRBJ2-5	15	CASSQLGSRQETQYF	TGTGCCAGCAGCCAATTAGGGAGTCGGCAAGAGACCCAGTACTTC
few	TRBV24-1	NA	TRBJ2-1	13	CATSSPSSHEQFF	TGTGCCACCAGTAGCCCCTCCTCCCATGAGCAGTTCTTC
few	TRBV27	NA	TRBJ2-1	14	CASSQVVQGNEQFF	TGTGCCAGCAGCCAAGTTGTACAGGGAAATGAGCAGTTCTTC
NA	TRBV6-6	NA	TRBJ1-2	13	CASSYPAYYGYTF	TGTGCCAGCAGTTACCCGGCTTACTATGGCTACACCTTC
few	TRBV27	TRBD1	TRBJ2-7	14	CASTGGQGAYEQYF	TGTGCCAGCACCGGAGGACAGGGAGCGTACGAGCAGTACTTC
NA	TRBV6-4	NA	TRBJ2-2	11	CASSGNGELFF	TGTGCCAGCAGTGGAAACGGGGAGCTGTTTTTT
many	TRBV4-3	TRBD1	TRBJ2-2	17	CASSRSHRDRYTGELFF	TGCGCCAGCAGCCGTAGTCACCGGGACAGGTATACCGGGGAGCTGTTTTTT
few	TRBV2	TRBD1	TRBJ1-2	11	CASSGDSSYTF	TGTGCCAGCAGTGGGGACAGCAGCTACACCTTC
NA	TRBV6-5	NA	TRBJ2-5	15	CASSYGQGGPETQYF	TGTGCCAGCAGTTACGGGCAGGGGGGGCCAGAGACCCAGTACTTC
few	TRBV7-2	TRBD2	TRBJ2-1	14	CASSYWTSGDEQFF	TGTGCCAGCAGCTACTGGACTAGTGGGGATGAGCAGTTCTTC
few	TRBV29-1	NA	TRBJ1-1	14	CSSRKGLMNTEAFF	TGCAGCTCCCGGAAGGGCCTTATGAACACTGAAGCTTTCTTT
NA	TRBV2	TRBD2	TRBJ2-5	15	CASSSIAGEAETQYF	TGTGCCAGCAGTTCCATAGCGGGAGAAGCGGAGACCCAGTACTTC
NA	TRBV15	TRBD2	TRBJ2-7	14	CATSGLAGKHEQYF	TGTGCCACCAGCGGACTAGCGGGAAAACACGAGCAGTACTTC
many	TRBV5-5	NA	TRBJ1-5	15	CASSLEQISNQPQHF	TGTGCCAGCAGCTTGGAACAGATTAGCAATCAGCCCCAGCATTTT
many	TRBV21-1	NA	TRBJ1-6	14	CASSKTGGYSPLHF	TGTGCCAGCAGCAAAACAGGGGGGTATTCACCCCTCCACTTT
many	TRBV29-1	TRBD2	TRBJ2-7	14	CSVEGTSGGYEQYF	TGCAGCGTTGAAGGGACTAGCGGAGGCTACGAGCAGTACTTC
few	TRBV7-9	NA	TRBJ1-2	12	CASSIGLYGYTF	TGTGCCAGCAGCATAGGGCTCTATGGCTACACCTTC
NA	TRBV11-2	TRBD2	TRBJ2-4	15	CASSLGLAGLNIQYF	TGTGCCAGCAGCTTGGGACTAGCGGGATTAAACATTCAGTACTTC
many	TRBV12-3/TRBV12-4	NA	TRBJ2-3	17	CASSFPSGPGWTDTQYF	TGTGCCAGCAGTTTTCCCTCTGGCCCGGGATGGACAGATACGCAGTATTTT
NA	TRBV7-9	NA	TRBJ1-2	16	CASSFSVGPGGNGYTF	TGTGCCAGCAGCTTCTCTGTGGGACCTGGCGGTAATGGCTACACCTTC
NA	TRBV12-3/TRBV12-4	NA	TRBJ2-1	13	CASTIDRYDEQFF	TGTGCCAGCACCATTGACAGGTACGATGAGCAGTTCTTC